This TCR beta chain was recorded in a study of cytotoxic CD8 clonotypes in ibrutinib-treated CLL. Turning to this clone: Antigen unknown.

Using immunoSEQ multiplex PCR, the repertoire was profiled, and TCRdb retains in-frame clones only, with some absent. This table holds about 92,000 clones, roughly three quarters found once. Whole-study results and caveats: T-cell clonality at baseline went above that of age-matched healthy donors and rose and fell with circulating CD8+ T-cell counts. Public clonotypes showed up rarely, and on treatment they shrank or held steady. Clonality increased at ibrutinib response and stayed stable in sustained remission. At progression, however, it fell back toward baseline.

V was pared by 3 bases and J by 7 bases, with 4 bases between. The CDR3 contains 11 residues. The germline CDR1 and CDR2 sequences are SGHVT and SQSDAQ. This chain connects TRBV7-4 to TRBJ1-5; D unclear. The sequence derives from a human donor with chronic lymphocytic leukemia. Material: PBMCs, obtained after 24 months of ibrutinib treatment. CDR3 DNA: TGTGCCAGCAGCTTGAGGCAGCCCCAGCATTTT. Its translation is CASSLRQPQHF.